The 28 T cell receptor beta chains given below trace back to one sample, sequenced in a study of siplizumab effects on memory and regulatory T cells. Only in-frame clones appear in the TCRdb table, and some are missing; sequencing was by immunoSEQ multiplex PCR. The sample lists 85,000 or so clones; 95% were seen once. Sequences were obtained from CD8+ T cells sorted from blood. The receptor set was obtained from a human donor in good health.

The rearrangement links TRBV30 to TRBJ1-6; the D is unclear. The CDR3 contains 15 residues. Trimming removed 1 base from V and 8 bases from J, with 15 bases in between. Germline assignment: CDR1 GTSNPN and CDR2 SVGIG (reference sequence). CDR3 protein: CAWSDVTGPDSPLHF. The CDR3 nucleotides read TGTGCCTGGAGTGACGTTACGGGTCCGGATTCACCCCTCCACTTT.

Details on this clone: One junction end disagrees with the germline gene, perhaps due to a read error. V usage is TRBV7-7 and J usage is TRBJ2-5; 13 nucleotides line up with TRBD2. The CDR3 length is 19 residues. Germline V gene data show CDR1 as SSHAT and CDR2 as FNYEAQ (reference sequence). The CDR3 region has the DNA TGTGCTAGCAGCTTAGGACTAGCGGGAGCGGGACCGTACCAAGAGACCCAGTACTTC. Protein sequence: CASSLGLAGAGPYQETQYF.

The rearrangement uses TRBV9 and TRBJ2-5; D could derive from TRBD1 or TRBD2 (6 bases each). The end of the DNA fits TRBJ2-7 better, so the J call may be wrong. Germline values: CDR1 SGDLS, CDR2 YYNGEE. CDR3 length: 14 residues. CDR3 region: CASSVGRGDYEQYF. The CDR3 region has the DNA TGTGCCAGCAGCGTAGGGAGGGGGGACTACGAGCAGTACTTC.

This clone came up once. The chain couples TRBV12-5 to TRBJ1-1; no definite D call. V lost 2 bases and J 2 bases, leaving 12 bases between the germline ends. The germline CDR1 and CDR2 sequences are LGHNT and FRNRAP. The CDR3 runs 15 residues. The CDR3 spells CASGLNRHLNTEAFF. The CDR3 nucleotides are TGTGCTAGTGGTTTGAATCGGCACCTTAACACTGAAGCTTTCTTT.

This chain links TRBV27 with TRBJ2-5; 10 bases match TRBD2. The better agreement between TRBJ2-7 and the DNA end casts doubt on the J call. The CDR3 spans 16 residues. Germline V gene lookup returns CDR1 MNHEY and CDR2 SMNVEV (reference sequence). As DNA, the CDR3 is TGTGCCAGCAGTCCTATGAGATACAGCGGGAGGGACGAGCAGTACTTC. Translation: CASSPMRYSGRDEQYF.

The rearrangement links TRBV5-1 to TRBJ2-5; 15 nucleotides align to TRBD2. The CDR3 is 16 residues long. The ends lost 4 bases at V and 1 base at J; junction bases unmatched: 2. Germline V CDR1 and CDR2: SGHRS, YFSETQ. The CDR3 here is CASSEGLAGGQETQYF. The CDR3 bases are TGCGCCAGCAGCGAGGGACTAGCGGGAGGCCAAGAGACCCAGTACTTC.

The gene calls are TRBV27 and TRBJ1-5, with 7 nucleotides matching TRBD1. The V segment lost 2 bases and the J segment 7 bases; nucleotides outside the gene matches: 5. The CDR3 is 14 amino acids. The germline CDR1 and CDR2 sequences are MNHEY and SMNVEV (reference sequence). This chain's CDR3 is CASSLQGGNQPQHF. The CDR3 DNA reads TGTGCCAGCAGTTTACAGGGGGGGAACCAGCCCCAGCATTTT.

V usage is TRBV7-3 and J usage is TRBJ2-1; weak D call: TRBD2 (6 bases). Germline V gene data show CDR1 as SGHTA and CDR2 as FQGTGA. CDR3 length: 14 amino acids. Trimming stripped 5 bases from V and 7 bases from J, with 15 bases between. The CDR3 DNA sequence: TGTGCCAGCAGCGTCGCTAGCGAGAGGAATGAGCAGTTCTTC. It yields the protein CASSVASERNEQFF.

The CDR3 spells CASSFEWEQYF. In DNA, the CDR3 is TGTGCCAGCAGCTTTGAGTGGGAGCAGTACTTC. The chain is built from TRBV7-6 and TRBJ2-7; D gene unclear. CDR3 length equals 11 residues. The ends were cut back, 3 bases at V and 7 bases at J, with 7 bases in the middle. The V gene's germline CDR1 is SGHVS and CDR2 FNYEAQ. The complete variable domain, with remaining parts taken from reference TRBV7-6 and TRBJ2-7, reads GAGVSQSPRYKVTKRGQDVALRCDPISGHVSLYWYRQALGQGPEFLTYFNYEAQQDKSGLPNDRFSAERPEGSISTLTIQRTEQRDSAMYRCASSFEWEQYFGPGTRLTVT.

J is TRBJ1-4 and V is TRBV7-2; the D is unclear. Germline loops: CDR1 SGHTA, CDR2 FQGNSA. V dropped 5 bases and J dropped 2 bases, with 12 bases sitting between them. The CDR3 consists of 15 residues. CDR3 bases: TGTGCCAGCAGCGCCATATTGTCGACTAATGAAAAACTGTTTTTT. This gives the protein CASSAILSTNEKLFF.

This chain links TRBV13 with TRBJ2-2; D is perhaps TRBD2 (6 bases). The CDR3 sequence is 14 residues long. From germline, CDR1 is PRHDT and CDR2 FYEKMQ (reference sequence). Trimming stripped 8 bases from V and 6 bases from J, with 16 bases between. DNA of the CDR3: TGTGCCAGCTGCCGGAGGGAGGCCCCCGGGGAGCTGTTTTTT. Encoded protein: CASCRREAPGELFF.

CDR3 amino acids: CASSLNSDDTQYF. The CDR3 DNA sequence: TGTGCCAGCAGCTTAAATTCCGATGATACGCAGTATTTT. The chain joins TRBV7-3 to TRBJ2-3, with D hard to call. Germline CDR1 is SGHTA and CDR2 is FQGTGA. There are 13 residues in the CDR3. V lost 1 base to trimming and J lost 6 bases, with 8 bases between them.

CDR3 amino acids: CASSSERDVTGELFF. CDR3 sequence (DNA): TGTGCCAGCAGCTCAGAGCGGGATGTTACCGGGGAGCTGTTTTTT. The chain joins TRBV7-3 to TRBJ2-2, with 7 bases matching TRBD2. J was trimmed by 5 bases and V by 4 bases; bases with no gene match: 7. Germline V gene sequence: CDR1 SGHTA, CDR2 FQGTGA. This CDR3 has 15 amino acids.

This sequence joins TRBV11-2 and TRBJ2-1, with a possible D match to TRBD2 (7 bases). This CDR3 contains 16 residues. With 0 bases removed from V and 6 bases from J, the gap between germline ends came to 15 bases. In germline, CDR1 is SGHAT, CDR2 FQNNGV. CDR3 bases: TGTGCCAGCAGCTTAGAGGGGGGGCTAGGCGGCAATGAGCAGTTCTTC. This sequence encodes CASSLEGGLGGNEQFF.

The V and J genes are TRBV15 and TRBJ1-2; perhaps TRBD1 as D (5 bases). V lost 5 bases and J 3 bases, leaving 13 bases between the germline ends. The CDR3 spans 14 residues. Germline V gene lookup returns CDR1 LNHNV and CDR2 YYDKDF (reference sequence). For the CDR3, the DNA is TGTGCCACCAGCGAGGGTCAAGGGGACTATGGCTACACCTTC. This codes for CATSEGQGDYGYTF.

This chain connects TRBV27 to TRBJ1-5, with 9 positions matching TRBD1. With 6 bases clipped from V and 5 bases from J, the junction kept 5 bases outside the gene matches. CDR3 length: 14 residues. Germline V gene sequence: CDR1 MNHEY, CDR2 SMNVEV (reference sequence). The CDR3 protein is CASRGQGVYQPQHF. The CDR3 nucleotides are TGTGCCAGCAGGGGACAGGGCGTATATCAGCCCCAGCATTTT.

The genes are TRBV13 and TRBJ2-1; D possibly matches TRBD1 or TRBD2 (5 bases each). Germline CDR1 PRHDT, CDR2 FYEKMQ (reference sequence). The V end was cut by 5 bases, the J end by 4 bases, with 12 bases between. The CDR3 totals 14 residues. The CDR3 bases are TGTGCCAGCAGCGCCCCGGGGCTGTACAATGAGCAGTTCTTC. Its translation is CASSAPGLYNEQFF.

The V gene is TRBV27, the J gene TRBJ2-2; D is unresolved. The CDR3 consists of 18 residues. Trimming left V 5 bases short and J 4 bases short, with 23 bases between. Germline V CDR1 and CDR2: MNHEY, SMNVEV (reference sequence). This CDR3 is CASSPDWFTGLSTGELFF. The CDR3 DNA is TGTGCCAGCAGTCCCGATTGGTTCACTGGTCTCAGCACCGGGGAGCTGTTTTTT.

The chain carries TRBV27 and TRBJ2-3; no clear D gene. V was shortened by 0 bases and J by 0 bases, with 22 bases between the two germline ends. CDR3 length: 20 residues. Germline V CDR1 and CDR2: MNHEY, SMNVEV (reference sequence). The CDR3 here is CASSLSMGRIPNFSTDTQYF. For the CDR3, the DNA is TGTGCCAGCAGTTTATCGATGGGTCGAATACCAAACTTTAGCACAGATACGCAGTATTTT.

The V gene is TRBV2, the J gene TRBJ2-3; tentative D call: TRBD1 (6 bases). V lost 8 bases and J 2 bases, leaving 14 bases between the germline ends. The CDR3 is made up of 14 amino acids. The V gene's germline CDR1 is SNHLY and CDR2 FYNNEI. CDR3 sequence: CASGPGQLTDTQYF. The CDR3 DNA reads TGTGCCAGCGGTCCAGGACAGCTCACAGATACGCAGTATTTT.

The CDR3 DNA sequence: TGTGCCAGCAGCCCTCACGGGTTCCGAGACACTTACACAGATACGCAGTATTTT. This translates into CASSPHGFRDTYTDTQYF. V and J are TRBV14 and TRBJ2-3; no reliable D call. The CDR3 extends over 18 amino acids. From germline, CDR1 is SGHDN and CDR2 FVKESK. Trimming left V 4 bases short and J 2 bases short, with 22 bases between.

V and J are TRBV9 and TRBJ2-1; 10 bases map to TRBD2. Germline V lookup: CDR1 SGDLS, CDR2 YYNGEE. The CDR3 length is 16 residues. The V segment lost 0 bases and the J segment 8 bases; nucleotides outside the gene matches: 8. DNA of the CDR3: TGTGCCAGCAGCGTAGAGTTCGCTAGCGGGAGCCATGAGCAGTTCTTC. It is translated as CASSVEFASGSHEQFF.

This chain uses TRBV27 with TRBJ2-2; D is uncertain. The CDR3 length is 14 residues. Germline CDR1 reads MNHEY; CDR2 reads SMNVEV (reference sequence). V lost 3 bases and J 3 bases, leaving 8 bases between the germline ends. The CDR3 nucleotides are TGTGCCAGCAGTTTCGGCAGTTACACCGGGGAGCTGTTTTTT. Its protein product is CASSFGSYTGELFF.

The gene calls are TRBV7-9 and TRBJ2-2, with D perhaps matching TRBD1 or TRBD2 (5 bases each). Trimming took off 5 bases at V and 6 bases at J, with 19 bases between the two ends. The length of the CDR3 is 16 residues. Per the germline V gene, CDR1 is SEHNR and CDR2 is FQNEAQ (reference sequence). The CDR3 loop reads CASSHTRGPVAGELFF. The CDR3 DNA is TGTGCCAGCAGCCATACGAGGGGACCTGTCGCCGGGGAGCTGTTTTTT.

The chain uses TRBV6-5 and TRBJ1-5, with TRBD1 matching over 8 bases. The CDR3 has 15 amino acids. Germline loops: CDR1 MNHEY, CDR2 SVGAGI. Trimming cost V 6 bases and J 4 bases; bases outside gene matches: 8. The CDR3 region is CASRGNRQGNQPQHF. The CDR3 DNA reads as TGTGCCAGCAGGGGGAACAGACAGGGGAATCAGCCCCAGCATTTT.

The genes are TRBV10-3 and TRBJ2-3; D perhaps matches TRBD2 (5 bases). The germline gives CDR1 ENHRY, CDR2 SYGVKD. Trimming shortened V by 0 bases and J by 0 bases, and 10 bases separated the two germline ends. The CDR3 is 16 amino acids. For the CDR3, the DNA is TGTGCCATCAGTGAGTCGATCGGCGGGAGCACAGATACGCAGTATTTT. Translation: CAISESIGGSTDTQYF.

This sequence joins TRBV29-1 and TRBJ2-3, with 13 positions matching TRBD2. Germline lookup yields CDR1 SQVTM and CDR2 ANQGSEA. This CDR3 has 16 amino acids. With 7 bases clipped from V and 0 bases from J, the junction kept 7 bases outside the gene matches. Here the CDR3 reads CSGSGLAGTSTDTQYF. The CDR3 nucleotides read TGCAGCGGGTCGGGACTAGCGGGGACTAGCACAGATACGCAGTATTTT.

The chain has TRBV27 and TRBJ1-1; tentatively, D is TRBD1 (5 bases). Germline V CDR1 and CDR2: MNHEY, SMNVEV (reference sequence). V was cut by 1 base and J by 5 bases, with 11 bases left in between. The CDR3 extends over 14 amino acids. DNA of the CDR3: TGTGCCAGCAGTTTATGGTTGGGGGAGACTGAAGCTTTCTTT. Amino acids: CASSLWLGETEAFF.